These 26 T cell receptor beta chains share one sample of origin, sequenced in a study of shared clonotypes between healthy human individuals. Profiled with immunoSEQ multiplex PCR; TCRdb holds only in-frame clones, not every one. The sample consists of 400,000 or so clones, roughly 96% of them appearing once. The sample was memory CD8+ T cells sorted from blood. Subset defined: CD45RO+ cells pooled with CCR7-negative TemRA cells. Source of these receptors: a man aged 30-40 years in good health.

This clone appeared once. The rearrangement uses TRBV28 and TRBJ2-7, with 8 bases aligning to TRBD1. Looked up from germline, CDR1 is MDHEN and CDR2 is SYDVKM. V shed 7 bases and J 5 bases; nucleotides not matched to a gene: 7. The CDR3 covers 13 residues. This CDR3 reads CASTDRAGDEQYF. The CDR3 DNA follows: TGTGCCAGCACGGACAGGGCAGGGGACGAGCAGTACTTC.

The chain joins TRBV4-2 to TRBJ2-1; 8 nucleotides match TRBD2. The length of the CDR3 is 16 residues. Trimming removed 0 bases from V and 7 bases from J; junction bases left unmatched: 8. Germline loops: CDR1 LGHNA, CDR2 YNFKEQ. CDR3 amino acids: CASSQDRRAGANEQFF. The CDR3 coding sequence is TGTGCCAGCAGCCAAGATCGGAGAGCGGGAGCTAATGAGCAGTTCTTC.

The rearrangement uses TRBV6-1 and TRBJ1-5; the D gene is possibly TRBD1 (5 bases). The CDR3 extends over 19 amino acids. Trimming left V 2 bases short and J 0 bases short, with 20 bases between. Germline CDR1 and CDR2: MNHNS and SASEGT. The CDR3 here is CASSEKSFVRDLSNQPQHF. The CDR3 DNA reads TGTGCCAGCAGTGAAAAGTCTTTTGTGAGGGACCTTAGCAATCAGCCCCAGCATTTT.

V is TRBV15 and J is TRBJ2-6; D might be TRBD2 (5 bases). CDR1 LNHNV and CDR2 YYDKDF come from the germline V gene (reference sequence). V was trimmed by 8 bases and J by 0 bases, leaving 11 bases between them. This CDR3 has 15 amino acids. CDR3 region: CATGRGSSGANVLTF. In DNA, the CDR3 is TGTGCCACCGGGCGTGGGAGCTCTGGGGCCAACGTCCTGACTTTC.

This chain joins TRBV7-2 and TRBJ2-7; TRBD2 agrees at 12 bases. Germline assignment: CDR1 SGHTA and CDR2 FQGNSA. The CDR3 is made up of 14 amino acids. V lost 2 bases and J lost 6; bases outside the gene matches: 2. The CDR3 reads CASSLQTSGSEQYF. The CDR3 region has the DNA TGTGCCAGCAGCTTACAGACTAGCGGGAGCGAGCAGTACTTC. The whole variable domain, remainder taken from reference TRBV7-2 and TRBJ2-7, is GAGVSQSPSNKVTEKGKDVELRCDPISGHTALYWYRQSLGQGLEFLIYFQGNSAPDKSGLPSDRFSAERTGGSVSTLTIQRTQQEDSAVYLCASSLQTSGSEQYFGPGTRLTVT.

The rearrangement uses TRBV21-1 and TRBJ2-7; TRBD2 was called by the table and not checked on the DNA. TRBV21-1 is a recognized pseudogene. The CDR3 loop spans 15 amino acids. CDR3 sequence: CASSHPRVHSYEQYF. In nucleotides, the CDR3 is TGTGCCAGCAGCCACCCCCGGGTTCACTCCTACGAGCAGTACTTC.

The chain recombines TRBV10-2 with TRBJ2-7, with D hard to call. With 4 bases removed from V and 0 bases from J, the gap between germline ends came to 4 bases. The CDR3 is 12 residues long. Germline V gene sequence: CDR1 WSHSY, CDR2 SAAADI. DNA of the CDR3: TGCGCCAGCAGTGTGGACTCCTACGAGCAGTACTTC. It is translated as CASSVDSYEQYF.

About this clone itself: Other nucleotide sequences in the sample specify the same CDR3. The CDR3 region is CASSQDSGSTDTQYF. The CDR3 coding sequence is TGCGCCAGCAGCCAAGATAGCGGGAGCACAGATACGCAGTATTTT. The rearrangement links TRBV4-1 to TRBJ2-3; 7 bases line up with TRBD2. This CDR3 contains 15 residues. Germline assignment: CDR1 MGHRA and CDR2 YSYEKL. Trimming removed 0 bases from V and 0 bases from J; junction bases left unmatched: 0.

The rearrangement uses TRBV20-1 and TRBJ2-3, with 7 positions matching TRBD2. Trimming took 3 bases from V and 11 from J; bases not matched to a gene: 5. The V gene's germline CDR1 is DFQATT and CDR2 SNEGSKA (reference sequence). The CDR3 spans 11 residues. The CDR3 DNA reads TGCAGTGCTAGTGGCGGGAGTAGGCAGTATTTT. The encoded protein is CSASGGSRQYF.

The chain has TRBV6-1 and TRBJ2-7; D is uncertain. Looked up from germline, CDR1 is MNHNS and CDR2 is SASEGT. CDR3 length: 11 amino acids. Between the trimmed V and J ends, which lost 7 bases and 3 bases, there was a span of 7 bases. CDR3 residues: CASKWGYEQYF. CDR3 in DNA: TGTGCCAGCAAGTGGGGCTACGAGCAGTACTTC.

The rearrangement uses TRBV18 and TRBJ1-1, with D uncertain. This CDR3 comprises 13 residues. Germline values: CDR1 KGHSH, CDR2 LQKENI. V was clipped by 2 bases and J by 8 bases, with 12 bases between them. Here the CDR3 DNA reads TGTGCCAGCTCACCAGTAATGAGGATCGAAGCTTTCTTT. Translation: CASSPVMRIEAFF.

The V call is TRBV29-1, the J call TRBJ2-1; 8 bases are shared with TRBD2. Germline trimming cut 7 bases from V and 4 bases from J; bases unmatched to any gene: 9. The CDR3 has 14 residues. The germline V gene has CDR1 SQVTM and CDR2 ANQGSEA. This CDR3 reads CSARIIAGYNEQFF. The CDR3 coding sequence is TGCAGCGCAAGGATAATAGCGGGGTACAATGAGCAGTTCTTC.

The chain uses TRBV5-8 and TRBJ1-4; D not resolved. Trimming cost V 2 bases and J 0 bases, with 5 bases left between them. CDR1 SGHTS and CDR2 YDEGEE come from the germline V gene. The CDR3 is 14 residues long. CDR3 loop: CASSLRATNEKLFF. In DNA form, the CDR3 reads TGTGCCAGCAGCTTAAGGGCAACTAATGAAAAACTGTTTTTT.

The chain joins TRBV19 to TRBJ2-1; TRBD1 aligns across 7 bases. The length of the CDR3 is 13 residues. Germline trimming cut 4 bases from V and 7 bases from J; bases unmatched to any gene: 4. Looked up from germline, CDR1 is LNHDA and CDR2 is SQIVND (reference sequence). The CDR3: CASSKKTGNEQFF. The CDR3 region has the DNA TGTGCCAGTAGTAAAAAGACAGGGAATGAGCAGTTCTTC.

This chain uses TRBV30 with TRBJ1-3; D not resolved. Germline V lookup: CDR1 GTSNPN, CDR2 SVGIG (reference sequence). Trimming took 2 bases from V and 2 from J, leaving 4 bases between them. The CDR3 is 12 residues long. The DNA for the CDR3 is TGTGCCTGGAGTCAAGCTGGAAACACCATATATTTT. Its protein product is CAWSQAGNTIYF.

The chain has TRBV10-2 and TRBJ1-5, with a weak D call TRBD1 (6 bases). V was pared by 9 bases and J by 1 base, with 7 bases between. Germline V CDR1 and CDR2: WSHSY, SAAADI. This CDR3 is 12 amino acids long. CDR3 loop: CASGQSNQPQHF. The CDR3 bases are TGCGCCAGTGGACAGAGCAATCAGCCCCAGCATTTT.

The chain links TRBV5-8 to TRBJ2-7, with 8 bases that match TRBD2. Per the germline V gene, CDR1 is SGHTS and CDR2 is YDEGEE. V was clipped by 10 bases and J by 0 bases; unmatched bases: 3. CDR3 size: 12 residues. The CDR3 DNA sequence: TGTGCCTGGGGACTAGGCTCCTACGAGCAGTACTTC. This sequence encodes CAWGLGSYEQYF.

The J gene is TRBJ2-5, the V gene TRBV28; D is unresolved. The CDR3 is 13 amino acids. V was shortened by 10 bases and J by 3 bases, with 15 bases between the two germline ends. The germline CDR1 and CDR2 sequences are MDHEN and SYDVKM. CDR3 protein: CANVLLTKETQYF. The CDR3 nucleotides are TGTGCCAACGTCCTGTTGACCAAAGAGACCCAGTACTTC.

Of note for this clone: The junction departs from germline at one end; a sequencing error may be responsible. The same CDR3 arises from other DNA sequences in this sample as well. The J gene is TRBJ2-3, the V gene TRBV7-7; no clear D. In germline, CDR1 is SSHAT, CDR2 FNYEAQ (reference sequence). CDR3 length: 13 residues. The CDR3 region is CASSPRGTDTQYF. CDR3 DNA: TGTGCTAGCAGCCCAAGAGGCACAGATACGCAGTATTTT.

The chain employs TRBV10-2 and TRBJ2-2, with TRBD2 identical over 10 bases. The V and J ends lost 5 bases and 0 bases, in that order; junction bases with no gene match: 0. The CDR3 extends over 15 amino acids. CDR1 and CDR2 from the germline V gene are WSHSY and SAAADI. As DNA, the CDR3 is TGCGCCAGCAGTAGCGGGAGGGCGAACACCGGGGAGCTGTTTTTT. Its translation is CASSSGRANTGELFF.

The V and J genes are TRBV19 and TRBJ2-3, with 12 bases fitting TRBD2. Unmatched junction bases numbered 8, after V lost 5 bases and J lost 2 bases. Germline V gene lookup returns CDR1 LNHDA and CDR2 SQIVND (reference sequence). The CDR3 covers 17 residues. CDR3 residues: CASSWTSGNVATDTQYF. Here the CDR3 DNA reads TGTGCCAGTAGTTGGACTAGCGGGAATGTGGCCACAGATACGCAGTATTTT. Variable domain in full (rest from reference TRBV19 and TRBJ2-3): DGGITQSPKYLFRKEGQNVTLSCEQNLNHDAMYWYRQDPGQGLRLIYYSQIVNDFQKGDIAEGYSVSREKKESFPLTVTSAQKNPTAFYLCASSWTSGNVATDTQYFGPGTRLTVL.

This clone was detected only once. The V and J genes are TRBV9 and TRBJ2-5; D not resolved. Germline V lookup: CDR1 SGDLS, CDR2 YYNGEE. Trimming took off 1 base at V and 0 bases at J, with 10 bases between the two ends. This CDR3 contains 15 residues. Written as DNA, the CDR3 is TGTGCCAGCAGCGTAAACAGTGGCTACCAAGAGACCCAGTACTTC. Its protein product is CASSVNSGYQETQYF. The full variable domain, completed using reference TRBV9 and TRBJ2-5, is DSGVTQTPKHLITATGQRVTLRCSPRSGDLSVYWYQQSLDQGLQFLIQYYNGEERAKGNILERFSAQQFPDLHSELNLSSLELGDSALYFCASSVNSGYQETQYFGPGTRLLVL.

A remark on this clone: This same CDR3 is encoded by further DNA sequences in the sample. J is TRBJ2-3 and V is TRBV5-1; the match to TRBD2 covers 15 bases. CDR1 SGHRS and CDR2 YFSETQ come from the germline V gene. The CDR3 totals 18 residues. After removal of 3 bases from V and 0 bases from J, the junction contained 5 bases not matched to a gene. The CDR3 loop is CASSSGLAGGPSTDTQYF. The CDR3 DNA is TGCGCCAGCAGCTCGGGACTAGCGGGAGGACCTAGCACAGATACGCAGTATTTT.

This sequence joins TRBV10-3 and TRBJ2-7; TRBD2 agrees at 9 bases. CDR1 is ENHRY and CDR2 is SYGVKD in the germline V gene. There are 14 residues in the CDR3. The V gene end was trimmed by 2 bases and the J gene end by 4 bases; junction bases not matched to a gene: 3. Written as DNA, the CDR3 is TGTGCCATCAGTGAGGCCAGCGGGAGGTACGAGCAGTACTTC. The encoded protein is CAISEASGRYEQYF.

The rearrangement joins TRBV10-3 to TRBJ1-3; D is unresolved. The V gene's germline CDR1 is ENHRY and CDR2 SYGVKD. Trimming pared 4 bases from V and 4 bases from J, leaving 11 bases between. This CDR3 contains 14 residues. CDR3 loop: CAISGLDGGNTIYF. CDR3 coding DNA: TGTGCCATCAGTGGATTGGACGGCGGAAACACCATATATTTT.

The chain recombines TRBV2 with TRBJ2-3; weak D call: TRBD2 (5 bases). Germline V CDR1 and CDR2: SNHLY, FYNNEI. The CDR3 consists of 14 residues. The ends were cut back, 3 bases at V and 8 bases at J, with 15 bases in the middle. The CDR3 is CASSDLTRSRTQYF. CDR3 sequence (DNA): TGTGCCAGCAGTGACCTCACTAGATCACGTACGCAGTATTTT.